The following is a TCR beta chain sequence with its context. Its target is not known. V was trimmed by 1 base and J by 2 bases, leaving 5 bases between them. Germline assignment: CDR1 LNHDA and CDR2 SQIVND (reference sequence). The CDR3 runs 13 residues. PCR was performed using 60 Vbeta and 13 Jbeta primers. The protocol was immunoSEQ multiplex PCR, while the TCRdb copy is restricted to in-frame clones and leaves out a portion. The table includes under 100,000 clones, roughly 80% detected once. This specimen comes from a study of cytomegalovirus exposure and HLA in healthy donors. Study-level results: Later analysis associated a missense DCLRE1C variant with TCR beta V- and J-gene trimming. According to an earlier analysis, most TCR beta V segments yielded productive rearrangements about 90% or about 30% of the time. Researchers counted around 180 TCR beta chains as cytomegalovirus-associated.

This receptor was identified in a man aged 35-49 years in good health and CMV-seronegative. The specimen was PBMCs. This sequence joins TRBV19 and TRBJ2-5, with D maybe TRBD1 (5 bases). CDR3 DNA: TGTGCCAGTAGTATAGGACAGCAAGAGACCCAGTACTTC. This codes for CASSIGQQETQYF.